The 3 T cell receptor beta chains below come from one sample, sequenced in a study of Tregs in tolerant kidney transplant recipients. TCRdb's table, derived via immunoSEQ multiplex PCR, lists solely in-frame clones and lacks some. The data include around 48,000 clones; the top ten clones carry 0.75% to 0.95%. Sequencing was performed on CD4+ T cells from blood, taken before the transplant. The receptors shown here come from a human donor who received a combined kidney and bone marrow transplant.

The CDR3 is CAWVYPGLAGAADTQYF. Partial CDR3 DNA: TGTGCCTGGGTCTACCCGGGACTAGCGGGAGCCGCAGATACG. The rearrangement joins TRBV30 to TRBJ2-3, with 14 nucleotides matching TRBD2. With the read ending 3 residues before the CDR3 end, the germline J gene is used to fill in that end. Germline V gives CDR1 GTSNPN, CDR2 SVGIG (reference sequence). After removal of 5 bases from V and 4 bases from J, the junction contained 11 bases not matched to a gene. The CDR3 contains 17 residues.

In regard to this clone: Read coverage stops 3 residues before the CDR3 terminus; the germline J gene supplies the remainder. This rearrangement joins TRBV30 to TRBJ1-3; TRBD1 agrees at 7 bases. This CDR3 is 12 amino acids long. V lost 6 bases, J lost 3 bases, and 2 bases stayed unmatched. CDR1 and CDR2 (germline): GTSNPN, SVGIG (reference sequence). The chain's CDR3 is CACAGGGNTIYF. The DNA read from the CDR3 is TGTGCCTGCGCAGGGGGTGGAAACACC.

For this clone: The CDR3 extends 3 residues past the end of the read, so its final part is completed from the germline J gene. Other DNA sequences of this sample code for an identical CDR3. The chain combines TRBV5-1 with TRBJ2-5; 8 positions match TRBD2. Germline V gene lookup returns CDR1 SGHRS and CDR2 YFSETQ. This CDR3 region has 15 residues. V lost 0 bases and J lost 5; bases outside the gene matches: 6. Partial CDR3 DNA: TGCGCCAGCAGCTTGGGAGCGGGAGCGGGTGAGACC. This sequence encodes CASSLGAGAGET. The entire CDR3 protein reads CASSLGAGAGETQYF. Combining the CDR3 with reference TRBV5-1 and TRBJ2-5 gives the whole variable domain KAGVTQTPRYLIKTRGQQVTLSCSPISGHRSVSWYQQTPGQGLQFLFEYFSETQRNKGNFPGRFSGRQFSNSRSEMNVSTLELGDSALYLCASSLGAGAGETQYFGPGTRLLVL.